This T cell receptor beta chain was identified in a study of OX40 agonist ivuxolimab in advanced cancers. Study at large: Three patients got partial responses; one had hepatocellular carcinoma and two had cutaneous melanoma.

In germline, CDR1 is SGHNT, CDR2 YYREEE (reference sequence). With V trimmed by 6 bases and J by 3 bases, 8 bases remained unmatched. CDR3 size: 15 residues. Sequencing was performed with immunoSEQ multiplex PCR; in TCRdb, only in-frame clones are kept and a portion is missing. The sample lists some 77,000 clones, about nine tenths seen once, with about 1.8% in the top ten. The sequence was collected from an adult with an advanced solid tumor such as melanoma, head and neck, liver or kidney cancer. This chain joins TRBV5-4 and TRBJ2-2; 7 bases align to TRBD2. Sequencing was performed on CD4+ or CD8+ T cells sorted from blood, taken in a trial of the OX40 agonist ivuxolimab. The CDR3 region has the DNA TGTGCCAGCAACCCACGGGAGGCCCACACCGGGGAGCTGTTTTTT. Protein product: CASNPREAHTGELFF.